The source of this T cell receptor beta chain is a study of T cells after yellow fever vaccination. Study-wide background: The fractions with low cell numbers were processed using SMART-Seq v4 Ultra Low Input.

UMIs were added to TCR cDNA along with a universal primer site when it was made by 5'RACE template switching. TCRdb re-called the 5' RACE reads with MiXCR, one entry per CDR3 protein. The sample shows 250,000 to 350,000 distinct CDR3 sequences, approximately 4% of them seen only once. Study outcomes and limitations: A small proportion of clonotypes was detected in both the CD4 and CD8 compartments.

In the case of this clonotype: Its antigen is still unknown.

Sequencing was performed on PBMCs, taken 15 days after the yellow fever booster vaccination. The source of this sequence is a man aged 18 to 35 who received the YFV17D yellow fever vaccine.

The DNA for the CDR3 is TGCGCCAGCAGCTTGGCCGGGAGGTCTACGGAGTACGTC. It yields the protein CASSLAGRSTEYV. The chain carries TRBV5-1 and TRBJ2-7; 7 bases fit TRBD2. This CDR3 spans 13 amino acids. The V segment lost 0 bases and the J segment 11 bases; nucleotides outside the gene matches: 8. Per the germline V gene, CDR1 is SGHRS and CDR2 is YFSETQ.